These 14 T cell receptor beta chains originate from one sample sequenced in a study of CXCR3-negative and CXCR3-positive naive CD8 T cells (dated by TCRdb to the late 2010s). The instrument was a NextSeq 550. The Human TCR Profiling Kit (MiLaboratory) was used to prepare UMI-labeled 5' RACE TRB cDNA libraries. Based on TCRdb reprocessing of the reads, there is one entry per CDR3 protein sequence, and DNA is missing. The sample table holds 150,000 or so distinct CDR3 sequences. The top ten clonotypes cover approximately 0.29% of the sample. The material sequenced was naive CXCR3- CD8+ T cells from blood. Explained via the paper, the cell subset or site label denotes: CD45RO-CCR7+CD27+CD95- naive CD8+ T cells lacking CXCR3 (TNR3-). These receptors were collected from a human donor in good health. Some clones in this sample may be carry-over from other donors' samples.

The chain uses TRBV4-3 and TRBJ2-3; there is no DNA to check the TCRdb D call of TRBD2. The germline V gene encodes CDR1 LGHNA and CDR2 YSLEER. The CDR3 has 18 residues. This chain's CDR3 is CASSQEGLAGGNTDTQYF.

The chain is built from TRBV12-3 or TRBV12-4 and TRBJ1-2; the TRBD1 assignment by TCRdb is unverifiable without DNA. The CDR3 has 13 amino acids. CDR3 amino acids: CASSSTPGHGYTF.

J is TRBJ1-2 and V is TRBV3-1; without DNA, the TCRdb call of TRBD1 cannot be checked. The germline V gene has CDR1 LGHDT and CDR2 YNNKEL (reference sequence). This CDR3 comprises 16 residues. CDR3 sequence: CASSQERQGFGYGYTF.

The chain links TRBV6-4 to TRBJ2-1; TCRdb outputs TRBD2, but without DNA this stays unchecked. In germline, CDR1 is MRHNA, CDR2 SNTAGT. This CDR3 contains 15 residues. This CDR3 is CASSDSPAGGNEQFF.

This chain connects TRBV11-2 to TRBJ2-7. The CDR3 covers 14 residues. CDR1 SGHAT and CDR2 FQNNGV come from the germline V gene. The CDR3 loop reads CASSLASGNYEQYF.

The rearrangement joins TRBV12-3 or TRBV12-4 to TRBJ2-7; TCRdb picks TRBD1, but there is no DNA to check that call. CDR3 length: 13 amino acids. The CDR3: CASSPGGGREQYF.

The genes are TRBV29-1 and TRBJ2-1; TCRdb reports TRBD1, a call that lacks DNA to check it against. Germline-derived CDR1 and CDR2 are SQVTM and ANQGSEA. The CDR3 loop spans 13 amino acids. The CDR3 loop is CSVPWTGRNEQFF.

V is TRBV7-9 and J is TRBJ2-7; with no DNA, the TCRdb D assignment of TRBD1 cannot be verified. This CDR3 has 14 amino acids. Germline CDR1 SEHNR, CDR2 FQNEAQ (reference sequence). CDR3 loop: CASSLQYRVDEQYF.

The chain employs TRBV7-2 and TRBJ2-3; the TRBD2 assignment by TCRdb is unverifiable without DNA. This CDR3 has 16 residues. Germline-derived CDR1 and CDR2 are SGHTA and FQGNSA. The CDR3 reads CASSFGPGGSTDTQYF. Supplemented by reference TRBV7-2 and TRBJ2-3, the full variable domain reads GAGVSQSPSNKVTEKGKDVELRCDPISGHTALYWYRQSLGQGLEFLIYFQGNSAPDKSGLPSDRFSAERTGGSVSTLTIQRTQQEDSAVYLCASSFGPGGSTDTQYFGPGTRLTVL.

V usage is TRBV5-1 and J usage is TRBJ1-2; TCRdb proposes TRBD1, but this gene call is untestable without DNA. The germline V gene has CDR1 SGHRS and CDR2 YFSETQ. The CDR3 is 12 residues long. This CDR3 is CASGLTEGGYTF. The full variable domain, completed using reference TRBV5-1 and TRBJ1-2, is KAGVTQTPRYLIKTRGQQVTLSCSPISGHRSVSWYQQTPGQGLQFLFEYFSETQRNKGNFPGRFSGRQFSNSRSEMNVSTLELGDSALYLCASGLTEGGYTFGSGTRLTVV.

The chain combines TRBV12-3 or TRBV12-4 with TRBJ2-2; TCRdb selects TRBD1, and the lack of DNA leaves this call unchecked. This CDR3 has 16 amino acids. The chain's CDR3 is CASSPRPTGISGELFF.

This chain connects TRBV15 to TRBJ2-7. CDR3 length: 13 amino acids. From germline, CDR1 is LNHNV and CDR2 YYDKDF (reference sequence). CDR3 amino acids: CATSETTDYEQYF.

The chain couples TRBV7-6 to TRBJ2-5; TCRdb proposes TRBD2, but this gene call is untestable without DNA. The CDR3 contains 17 residues. CDR1 SGHVS and CDR2 FNYEAQ come from the germline V gene. CDR3 sequence: CASSLLDTSRYQETQYF. Filled out from reference TRBV7-6 and TRBJ2-5, the complete variable domain reads GAGVSQSPRYKVTKRGQDVALRCDPISGHVSLYWYRQALGQGPEFLTYFNYEAQQDKSGLPNDRFSAERPEGSISTLTIQRTEQRDSAMYRCASSLLDTSRYQETQYFGPGTRLLVL.

V is TRBV30 and J is TRBJ2-7; TCRdb returns TRBD2, unconfirmable since there is no DNA. The CDR3 loop spans 13 amino acids. Germline CDR1 GTSNPN, CDR2 SVGIG (reference sequence). CDR3 residues: CAWSSPVPYEQYF.